These 4 T cell receptor beta chains were sequenced from one sample in a study of blood T cell repertoires in COVID-19. This table comes from immunoSEQ multiplex PCR, and its TCRdb copy is limited to in-frame clones, with some not included. The sample has some 87,000 clones; about 90% are singletons. The specimen was peripheral blood. These receptors were obtained from a human donor in a cohort sampled during active COVID-19.

The rearrangement links TRBV30 to TRBJ1-4; 8 nucleotides line up with TRBD1. CDR1 and CDR2 from the germline V gene are GTSNPN and SVGIG (reference sequence). This CDR3 region has 14 residues. Trimming removed 3 bases from V and 5 bases from J; junction bases left unmatched: 5. CDR3: CAWSGDRRNEKLFF. The CDR3, as DNA: TGTGCCTGGAGCGGGGACAGGAGGAATGAAAAACTGTTTTTT.

The chain recombines TRBV28 with TRBJ2-5; 11 bases are a match to TRBD1. The CDR3 totals 13 residues. V trimming: 10 bases; J trimming: 4 bases; junction bases outside the gene matches: 5. The germline V gene encodes CDR1 MDHEN and CDR2 SYDVKM. The CDR3 loop reads CAIRDRGRETQYF. CDR3 in DNA: TGTGCCATCCGGGACAGGGGGAGAGAGACCCAGTACTTC.

This chain links TRBV19 with TRBJ1-6; TRBD1 agrees at 9 bases. Trimming at V came to 5 bases and at J to 7 bases, leaving 6 bases not matched to a gene. This CDR3 has 15 amino acids. Per the germline V gene, CDR1 is LNHDA and CDR2 is SQIVND (reference sequence). This CDR3 reads CASSEQGAWNSPLHF. The CDR3 DNA sequence: TGTGCCAGTAGTGAACAGGGGGCTTGGAATTCACCCCTCCACTTT.

This clone was seen a few times. The rearrangement joins TRBV30 to TRBJ2-7; 11 positions match TRBD2. V dropped 2 bases and J dropped 5; count of bases not matched to a gene: 11. Germline V gene lookup returns CDR1 GTSNPN and CDR2 SVGIG (reference sequence). This CDR3 spans 16 amino acids. CDR3 coding DNA: TGTGCCTGGAGTCCCGCAGGGATAGCGGGGGGGAACGAGCAGTACTTC. Translated: CAWSPAGIAGGNEQYF.